This T cell receptor beta chain was retrieved from a study of cytomegalovirus exposure and HLA in healthy donors. Broader study findings: The sole available immune exposure information was CMV serostatus.

As for this clone: The antigen is undetermined.

The PCR ran on 60 Vbeta and 13 Jbeta primers. Repertoires were generated with immunoSEQ multiplex PCR, while TCRdb's copy carries only in-frame clones and drops some. Of 150,000 to 200,000 clones in the sample, approximately 80% were seen once. The sequence came from a man younger than 35 in good health and CMV-seropositive. The sequenced sample was PBMCs.

The CDR3 reads CASSSGTRGPNEQFF. DNA of the CDR3: TGTGCCAGCAGCTCCGGGACTAGGGGCCCCAATGAGCAGTTCTTC. The V gene is TRBV5-4, the J gene TRBJ2-1, with 8 nucleotides matching TRBD2. The ends lost 3 bases at V and 6 bases at J; junction bases unmatched: 8. Germline V CDR1 and CDR2: SGHNT, YYREEE (reference sequence). The CDR3 is 15 amino acids.